This T cell receptor beta chain emerged from a study of blood T cell repertoires in COVID-19 (dated by TCRdb to the early 2020s). In the study overall: The collaborator samples originated in the United States, Italy and Spain and spanned the acute and convalescent phases of COVID-19. Where available, HLA class I and class II types were taken from metadata supplied by the sample provider and were not determined by assay-based typing. Nearly every sample came with metadata listing a de-identified subject ID, COVID-19 status, age in years and sex. The repertoires were released in a freely available public database intended as a resource for research on the immune response to SARS-CoV-2. Samples came from the ongoing ImmuneRACE study (first 160 participants) plus 1,254 subjects from 6 global collaborators. The dataset comprised deeply sampled blood TCRbeta repertoires from subjects exposed to, actively infected with, or recovered from COVID-19. The material from the prospective study consisted of cDNA or gDNA derived from T cells, B-cell-depleted T cells, or PBMCs. Overall study outcomes, separate from this receptor: How much clinical and demographic metadata was included differed by source and by participant, and the metadata was provided uncurated.

Enrolling through a virtual design, the prospective study's participants ranged in age from about 18 to 89 years and lived across some 23 United States geographic areas. In the prospective study, cohorts were assigned on the basis of participant-reported clinical history obtained from a screening survey and a study questionnaire. ImmuneRACE Cohort 3 recovered participants were defined by two consecutive negative NP/OP PCR tests, healthcare professional clearance, or symptom resolution. In the prospective study, mobile phlebotomists collected whole blood, serum and a nasopharyngeal or oropharyngeal swab from each participant. Prospective study participants could optionally give additional blood draws and questionnaires over a roughly 2-month period. Before DNA extraction, blood samples from the prospective study were shipped at room temperature or frozen. With respect to this clone: Its recognized antigen is unknown. Per-base qualities were not stored, and no clone one base away is much larger.

From the germline V gene (reference sequence), CDR1 is LNHNV and CDR2 is YYDKDF. Including cysteine and phenylalanine, the CDR3 has 16 amino acids. Only the CDR3 portion is preserved as DNA: 48 bases, with reading frame beginning at the first base. The germline V end is reduced by 0 bases and the J end by 0 bases; junction bases left unmatched: 4. The immunoSEQ Assay, a bias-controlled multiplex PCR, was used to amplify TCRbeta CDR3 regions from genomic DNA. In the authors' own workflow: Within the assay, amplification of reference gene primers was used to estimate how many nucleated cells each sample contained. To quantify the absolute abundance of each unique TCRbeta CDR3 rearrangement, sequence reads were collapsed and filtered. Productive Simpson clonality was computed per sample as the square root of Simpson's diversity index over productive rearrangements. The table was pulled from immuneACCESS by TCRdb, which kept in-frame rearrangements only. Such tables lose some clones; where checked, under half of the loss comes from unresolved V genes, and the rest has no known cause. D and trimming were read from the DNA, whereas the V and J calls and clone size are those reported in that table. This sample has about 130,000 clones in its table, and 83% of those were observed once. Of the sample, over 15% falls within the top ten clones.

The sample taken for sequencing was PBMCs or T cells enriched from blood (not recorded which). This sequence uses TRBV15 and TRBJ1-2; TRBD1 matches 7 bases in the middle. This clonotype was sampled from a man aged 25-40 years who had recovered from COVID-19. The DNA sequence is given as TGTGCCACCAGCAGAGATGCAGGGACAGCTAACTATGGCTACACCTTC. This sequence encodes CATSRDAGTANYGYTF.